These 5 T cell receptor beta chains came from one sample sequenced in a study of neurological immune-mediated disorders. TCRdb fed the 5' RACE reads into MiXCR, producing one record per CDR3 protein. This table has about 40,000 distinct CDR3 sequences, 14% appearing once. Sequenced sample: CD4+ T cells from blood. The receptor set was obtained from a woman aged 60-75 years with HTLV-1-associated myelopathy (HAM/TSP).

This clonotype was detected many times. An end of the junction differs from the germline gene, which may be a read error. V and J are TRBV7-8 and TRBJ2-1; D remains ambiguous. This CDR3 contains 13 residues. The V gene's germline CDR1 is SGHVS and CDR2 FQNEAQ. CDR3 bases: TGTGCCAGCAGCCGGCTAAGATCGCTTGAGCCGTTCTTC. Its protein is CASSRLRSLEPFF.

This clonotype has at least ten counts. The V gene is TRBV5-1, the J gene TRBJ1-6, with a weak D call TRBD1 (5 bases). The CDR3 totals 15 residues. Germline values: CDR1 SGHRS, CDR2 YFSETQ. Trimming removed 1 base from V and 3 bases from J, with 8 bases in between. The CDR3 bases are TGCGCCAGCAGCTTGCGACAGCTCTATAATTCACCCCTCCACTTT. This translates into CASSLRQLYNSPLHF.

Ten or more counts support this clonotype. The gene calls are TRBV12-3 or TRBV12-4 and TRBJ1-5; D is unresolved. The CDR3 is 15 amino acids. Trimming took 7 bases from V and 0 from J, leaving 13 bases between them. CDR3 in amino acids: CASTPNWGSNQPQHF. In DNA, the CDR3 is TGTGCCAGCACCCCCAACTGGGGTAGCAATCAGCCCCAGCATTTT.

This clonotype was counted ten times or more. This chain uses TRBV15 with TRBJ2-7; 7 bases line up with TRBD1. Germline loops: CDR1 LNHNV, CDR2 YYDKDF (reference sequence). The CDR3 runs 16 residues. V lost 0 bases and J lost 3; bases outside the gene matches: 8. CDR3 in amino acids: CATSRDAGQVHYEQYF. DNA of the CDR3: TGTGCCACCAGCAGAGATGCAGGACAGGTTCACTACGAGCAGTACTTC.

The CDR3 here is CASNEQGGSYEQYF. CDR3 DNA: TGTGCCAGCAACGAACAGGGGGGCTCCTACGAGCAGTACTTC. J is TRBJ2-7 and V is TRBV28; 8 bases match TRBD1. V shed 7 bases and J 0 bases; nucleotides not matched to a gene: 5. The CDR3 loop spans 14 amino acids. Germline-derived CDR1 and CDR2 are MDHEN and SYDVKM.